This T cell receptor beta chain was captured in a study of neurological immune-mediated disorders. A single run covered 15-18 subjects with over 180 million TCR-beta sequences. A single record per CDR3 protein comes from TCRdb applying MiXCR to the 5' RACE reads. Of 45,000 to 65,000 distinct CDR3 sequences in the sample, around 3.5% are singletons; the top ten hold over 5%. Study-level points and caveats: Because no CDR3 amino acid sequences were shared across subjects by expanded clones, private repertoires were suggested in all groups.

This clonotype appeared many times. The antigen remains undetermined. Germline CDR1 is SQVTM and CDR2 is ANQGSEA. The CDR3 totals 14 residues. V shed 5 bases and J shed 0 bases, with 12 bases lying between them. Sequences were obtained from PBMCs. This sequence was found in a man aged 40-55 years with multiple sclerosis. V usage is TRBV29-1 and J usage is TRBJ2-3; D not certain. The CDR3 DNA sequence: TGCAGCGTTATAGGTGGCGATAGCACAGATACGCAGTATTTT. Its translation is CSVIGGDSTDTQYF.